A selection of T cell receptor beta chains follows, all from one sample in a study of blood T cell repertoires in COVID-19. The protocol was immunoSEQ multiplex PCR, while the TCRdb copy is restricted to in-frame clones and leaves out a portion. The sample contains some 200,000 clones, roughly four fifths of which appear only once. Material: peripheral blood. The receptors stem from a woman between 55 and 75 years old with acute or convalescent COVID-19. Both conserved end residues are part of each CDR3. The D gene is left open where the match is weak. Expanded clones are given a class, and other clones once, few, many or no size at all.

D gene: .
J gene: TRBJ1-2
CDR3 length: 16
clone size: .
V gene: TRBV30
CDR3 protein: CAWSSYLGAPNYGYTF
CDR3 DNA: TGTGCCTGGAGTTCATATTTGGGGGCCCCTAACTATGGCTACACCTTC

D gene: .
J gene: TRBJ1-1
CDR3 length: 16
clone size: .
V gene: TRBV6-6
CDR3 protein: CASSYSTTAKNTEAFF
CDR3 DNA: TGTGCCAGCAGTTACTCGACTACAGCAAAGAACACTGAAGCTTTCTTT

D gene: .
J gene: TRBJ2-3
CDR3 length: 11
clone size: .
V gene: TRBV30
CDR3 protein: CAWGESPTQYF
CDR3 DNA: TGTGCCTGGGGCGAGAGCCCTACGCAGTATTTT

D gene: TRBD1
J gene: TRBJ2-7
CDR3 length: 14
clone size: .
V gene: TRBV19
CDR3 protein: CASSPGGIGYEQYF
CDR3 DNA: TGTGCCAGTAGCCCAGGGGGCATAGGCTACGAGCAGTACTTC

D gene: TRBD1
J gene: TRBJ1-6
CDR3 length: 14
clone size: .
V gene: TRBV6-1
CDR3 protein: CASSEDRGNSPLHF
CDR3 DNA: TGTGCCAGCAGTGAAGACAGGGGGAATTCACCCCTCCACTTT

D gene: TRBD2
J gene: TRBJ2-7
CDR3 length: 15
clone size: .
V gene: TRBV7-2
CDR3 protein: CASSISGGPFYEQYF
CDR3 DNA: TGTGCCAGCAGCATTAGCGGGGGGCCCTTCTACGAGCAGTACTTC

D gene: TRBD1
J gene: TRBJ1-1
CDR3 length: 15
clone size: few
V gene: TRBV7-9
CDR3 protein: CASSSGQVTALGAFF
CDR3 DNA: TGTGCCAGCAGCTCGGGACAGGTGACGGCCCTAGGTGCTTTCTTT

D gene: .
J gene: TRBJ2-3
CDR3 length: 14
clone size: once
V gene: TRBV14
CDR3 protein: CARSRGASTDTQYF
CDR3 DNA: TGTGCCCGTTCCAGGGGCGCAAGCACAGATACGCAGTATTTT

D gene: TRBD2
J gene: TRBJ2-7
CDR3 length: 16
clone size: few
V gene: TRBV9
CDR3 protein: CASSVSGGGSSYEQYF
CDR3 DNA: TGTGCCAGCAGCGTAAGTGGCGGGGGTTCCTCCTACGAGCAGTACTTC

D gene: TRBD2
J gene: TRBJ2-5
CDR3 length: 16
clone size: .
V gene: TRBV7-6
CDR3 protein: CASSPIAGGLSETQYF
CDR3 DNA: TGTGCCAGCAGCCCAATAGCGGGGGGGCTATCAGAGACCCAGTACTTC

D gene: .
J gene: TRBJ1-6
CDR3 length: 19
clone size: once
V gene: TRBV5-6
CDR3 protein: CASSLGEVRRSSYNSPLHF
CDR3 DNA: TGTGCCAGCAGCTTGGGAGAAGTCAGGCGAAGCTCCTATAATTCACCCCTCCACTTT

D gene: TRBD1
J gene: TRBJ2-7
CDR3 length: 15
clone size: .
V gene: TRBV18
CDR3 protein: CASSPDRALSYEQYF
CDR3 DNA: TGTGCCAGCTCACCAGACAGGGCCCTCTCCTACGAGCAGTACTTC

D gene: TRBD1
J gene: TRBJ1-4
CDR3 length: 15
clone size: .
V gene: TRBV6-5
CDR3 protein: CASRPAGTGSEKLFF
CDR3 DNA: TGTGCCAGCAGACCTGCCGGGACAGGGTCGGAAAAACTGTTTTTT

D gene: TRBD1
J gene: TRBJ2-1
CDR3 length: 15
clone size: .
V gene: TRBV19
CDR3 protein: CASSARQGGYNEQFF
CDR3 DNA: TGTGCCAGTAGTGCCCGACAGGGGGGGTACAATGAGCAGTTCTTC

D gene: .
J gene: TRBJ2-7
CDR3 length: 15
clone size: .
V gene: TRBV7-6
CDR3 protein: CASSLEGAGLNEQYF
CDR3 DNA: TGTGCCAGCAGCCTAGAGGGGGCGGGACTGAACGAGCAGTACTTC

D gene: TRBD1
J gene: TRBJ1-2
CDR3 length: 14
clone size: .
V gene: TRBV19
CDR3 protein: CASSIGQASSGYTF
CDR3 DNA: TGTGCCAGTAGTATCGGACAGGCATCCTCTGGCTACACCTTC

D gene: TRBD1
J gene: TRBJ2-7
CDR3 length: 12
clone size: .
V gene: TRBV2
CDR3 protein: CASMTGLGEQYF
CDR3 DNA: TGTGCCAGTATGACAGGGTTGGGGGAGCAGTACTTC

D gene: TRBD2
J gene: TRBJ2-1
CDR3 length: 17
clone size: .
V gene: TRBV4-3
CDR3 protein: CASSPLLTSGPYNEQFF
CDR3 DNA: TGCGCCAGCAGCCCGCTTTTGACTAGCGGACCCTACAATGAGCAGTTCTTC

D gene: .
J gene: TRBJ2-3
CDR3 length: 21
clone size: .
V gene: TRBV9
CDR3 protein: CASSVSDLRQLSSLQADTQYF
CDR3 DNA: TGTGCCAGCAGCGTATCCGATCTAAGACAGCTGAGCAGTCTGCAGGCTGATACGCAGTATTTT

D gene: .
J gene: TRBJ1-1
CDR3 length: 13
clone size: .
V gene: TRBV25-1
CDR3 protein: CASSRTENTEAFF
CDR3 DNA: TGTGCCAGCAGTCGGACAGAAAACACTGAAGCTTTCTTT

D gene: .
J gene: TRBJ1-2
CDR3 length: 15
clone size: .
V gene: TRBV4-3
CDR3 protein: CASSQAWELNYGYTF
CDR3 DNA: TGCGCCAGCAGCCAAGCATGGGAGCTCAACTATGGCTACACCTTC

D gene: TRBD1
J gene: TRBJ1-1
CDR3 length: 15
clone size: .
V gene: TRBV5-1
CDR3 protein: CASSYVTGANTEAFF
CDR3 DNA: TGCGCCAGCAGCTATGTGACAGGGGCGAACACTGAAGCTTTCTTT

D gene: .
J gene: TRBJ1-4
CDR3 length: 16
clone size: .
V gene: TRBV19
CDR3 protein: CASSIGGAEPNEKLFF
CDR3 DNA: TGTGCCAGTAGTATTGGGGGGGCAGAACCCAATGAAAAACTGTTTTTT

D gene: TRBD1
J gene: TRBJ1-3
CDR3 length: 15
clone size: few
V gene: TRBV9
CDR3 protein: CASSADRGPGNTIYF
CDR3 DNA: TGTGCCAGCAGCGCGGACAGGGGGCCTGGAAACACCATATATTTT

D gene: TRBD1
J gene: TRBJ1-3
CDR3 length: 20
clone size: .
V gene: TRBV18
CDR3 protein: CASSPPGGGPDRVSGNTIYF
CDR3 DNA: TGTGCCAGCTCACCACCTGGGGGAGGACCTGACAGGGTCTCTGGAAACACCATATATTTT

D gene: .
J gene: TRBJ1-1
CDR3 length: 16
clone size: .
V gene: TRBV6-1
CDR3 protein: CASSEQSRVPYSEAFF
CDR3 DNA: TGTGCCAGCAGTGAACAGAGCAGGGTCCCTTACTCTGAAGCTTTCTTT

D gene: .
J gene: TRBJ1-1
CDR3 length: 16
clone size: .
V gene: TRBV11-1
CDR3 protein: CASSRGAGSLNTEAFF
CDR3 DNA: TGTGCCAGCAGCCGGGGGGCAGGGAGTTTGAACACTGAAGCTTTCTTT

D gene: .
J gene: TRBJ1-2
CDR3 length: 13
clone size: .
V gene: TRBV12-3/TRBV12-4
CDR3 protein: CASSETASYGYTF
CDR3 DNA: TGTGCCAGCAGTGAGACAGCTAGCTATGGCTACACCTTC

D gene: TRBD2
J gene: TRBJ2-3
CDR3 length: 17
clone size: .
V gene: TRBV14
CDR3 protein: CASSQGVLAGSTDTQYF
CDR3 DNA: TGTGCCAGCAGCCAAGGAGTTCTAGCGGGGAGCACAGATACGCAGTATTTT

D gene: .
J gene: TRBJ1-3
CDR3 length: 14
clone size: .
V gene: TRBV7-8
CDR3 protein: CASSLATGGNTIYF
CDR3 DNA: TGTGCCAGCAGCTTAGCCACGGGAGGAAACACCATATATTTT

D gene: .
J gene: TRBJ2-5
CDR3 length: 14
clone size: .
V gene: TRBV7-8
CDR3 protein: CASSFTGVQETQYF
CDR3 DNA: TGTGCCAGCAGCTTTACCGGGGTCCAAGAGACCCAGTACTTC

D gene: .
J gene: TRBJ2-2
CDR3 length: 16
clone size: .
V gene: TRBV9
CDR3 protein: CASSLRTGGNTGELFF
CDR3 DNA: TGTGCCAGCAGCCTCCGAACCGGTGGTAACACCGGGGAGCTGTTTTTT

D gene: .
J gene: TRBJ1-2
CDR3 length: 14
clone size: .
V gene: TRBV11-2
CDR3 protein: CASSLAETDYGYTF
CDR3 DNA: TGTGCCAGCAGCTTAGCTGAGACAGACTATGGCTACACCTTC

D gene: .
J gene: TRBJ1-6
CDR3 length: 14
clone size: once
V gene: TRBV19
CDR3 protein: CASGEQGFLSPLHF
CDR3 DNA: TGTGCCAGTGGTGAACAGGGTTTTCTTTCACCCCTCCACTTT

D gene: TRBD1
J gene: TRBJ1-1
CDR3 length: 15
clone size: .
V gene: TRBV19
CDR3 protein: CASRGTGVSNTEAFF
CDR3 DNA: TGTGCCAGTAGAGGGACAGGGGTCTCGAACACTGAAGCTTTCTTT

D gene: .
J gene: TRBJ1-2
CDR3 length: 15
clone size: .
V gene: TRBV29-1
CDR3 protein: CSVEDWLPGSGGYTF
CDR3 DNA: TGCAGCGTTGAAGATTGGCTCCCGGGATCCGGGGGCTACACCTTC

D gene: .
J gene: TRBJ1-5
CDR3 length: 14
clone size: .
V gene: TRBV19
CDR3 protein: CASRGDISNQPQHF
CDR3 DNA: TGTGCCAGTAGAGGGGACATTAGCAATCAGCCCCAGCATTTT

D gene: TRBD1
J gene: TRBJ1-2
CDR3 length: 13
clone size: .
V gene: TRBV19
CDR3 protein: CASSLDREDGYTF
CDR3 DNA: TGTGCCAGTAGTCTGGACAGGGAGGATGGCTACACCTTC

D gene: TRBD1
J gene: TRBJ2-7
CDR3 length: 12
clone size: .
V gene: TRBV12-3/TRBV12-4
CDR3 protein: CASSRDSPEQYF
CDR3 DNA: TGTGCCAGCAGTCGGGACAGTCCCGAGCAGTACTTC

D gene: .
J gene: TRBJ1-2
CDR3 length: 15
clone size: .
V gene: TRBV29-1
CDR3 protein: CSVWGGAHPPYGYTF
CDR3 DNA: TGCAGCGTGTGGGGGGGTGCCCATCCTCCTTATGGCTACACCTTC

D gene: .
J gene: TRBJ1-2
CDR3 length: 14
clone size: once
V gene: TRBV3-1/TRBV3-2
CDR3 protein: CASSQESPGYGYTF
CDR3 DNA: TGTGCCAGCAGCCAAGAAAGTCCGGGTTATGGCTACACCTTC

D gene: TRBD1
J gene: TRBJ1-2
CDR3 length: 14
clone size: few
V gene: TRBV4-2
CDR3 protein: CASSHGQGTYGYTF
CDR3 DNA: TGTGCCAGCAGCCACGGACAGGGTACCTATGGCTACACCTTC

D gene: TRBD1
J gene: TRBJ1-2
CDR3 length: 15
clone size: few
V gene: TRBV5-4
CDR3 protein: CASSYRDRDNYGYTF
CDR3 DNA: TGTGCCAGCAGCTACCGGGACAGGGATAACTATGGCTACACCTTC

D gene: .
J gene: TRBJ1-6
CDR3 length: 13
clone size: .
V gene: TRBV3-1/TRBV3-2
CDR3 protein: CASSREGSSPLHF
CDR3 DNA: TGTGCCAGCAGCCGGGAGGGAAGCTCACCCCTCCACTTT

D gene: TRBD1
J gene: TRBJ1-1
CDR3 length: 15
clone size: .
V gene: TRBV5-4
CDR3 protein: CASSKRQGVYTEAFF
CDR3 DNA: TGTGCCAGCAGCAAACGACAGGGGGTCTACACTGAAGCTTTCTTT

D gene: .
J gene: TRBJ2-1
CDR3 length: 12
clone size: .
V gene: TRBV7-3
CDR3 protein: CASSSREGEQFF
CDR3 DNA: TGTGCCAGCAGCTCCCGGGAAGGCGAGCAGTTCTTC

D gene: TRBD1
J gene: TRBJ1-5
CDR3 length: 15
clone size: .
V gene: TRBV30
CDR3 protein: CAWSVQGGSNQPQHF
CDR3 DNA: TGTGCCTGGAGTGTACAGGGGGGCAGCAATCAGCCCCAGCATTTT

D gene: .
J gene: TRBJ1-2
CDR3 length: 14
clone size: .
V gene: TRBV30
CDR3 protein: CAWDPGSYHYGYTF
CDR3 DNA: TGTGCCTGGGACCCAGGAAGCTACCACTATGGCTACACCTTC

D gene: TRBD2
J gene: TRBJ2-2
CDR3 length: 16
clone size: .
V gene: TRBV5-1
CDR3 protein: CASRPLAGMNTGELFF
CDR3 DNA: TGCGCCAGCAGACCCCTAGCGGGGATGAACACCGGGGAGCTGTTTTTT